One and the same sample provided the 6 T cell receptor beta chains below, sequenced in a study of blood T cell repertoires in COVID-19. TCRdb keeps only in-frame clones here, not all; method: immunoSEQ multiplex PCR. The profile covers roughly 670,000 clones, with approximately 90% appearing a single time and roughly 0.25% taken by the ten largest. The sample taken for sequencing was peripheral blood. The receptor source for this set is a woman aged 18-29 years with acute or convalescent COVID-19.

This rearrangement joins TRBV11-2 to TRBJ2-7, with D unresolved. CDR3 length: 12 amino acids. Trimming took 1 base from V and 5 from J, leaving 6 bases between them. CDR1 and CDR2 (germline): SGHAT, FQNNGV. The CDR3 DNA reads TGTGCCAGCAGCTTAGGGCAGGACGAGCAGTACTTC. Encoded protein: CASSLGQDEQYF.

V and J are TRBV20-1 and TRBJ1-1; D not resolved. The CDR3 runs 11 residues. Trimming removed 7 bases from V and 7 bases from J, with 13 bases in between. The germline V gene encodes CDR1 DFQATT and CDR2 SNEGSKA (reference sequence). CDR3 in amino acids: CSGRPGIEAFF. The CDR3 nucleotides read TGCAGTGGCCGGCCGGGAATTGAAGCTTTCTTT.

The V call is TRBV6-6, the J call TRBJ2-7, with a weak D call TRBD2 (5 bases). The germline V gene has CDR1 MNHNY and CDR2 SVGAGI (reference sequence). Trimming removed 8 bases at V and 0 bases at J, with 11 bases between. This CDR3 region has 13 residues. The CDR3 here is CASLTGSSYEQYF. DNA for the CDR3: TGTGCCAGCTTGACGGGATCCTCCTACGAGCAGTACTTC.

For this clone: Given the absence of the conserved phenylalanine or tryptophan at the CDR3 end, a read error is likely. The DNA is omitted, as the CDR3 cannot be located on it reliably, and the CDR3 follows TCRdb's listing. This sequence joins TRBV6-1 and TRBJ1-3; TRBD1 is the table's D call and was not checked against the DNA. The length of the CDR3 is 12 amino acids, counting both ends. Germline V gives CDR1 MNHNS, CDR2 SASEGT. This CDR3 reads CASSDPTSSGQL.

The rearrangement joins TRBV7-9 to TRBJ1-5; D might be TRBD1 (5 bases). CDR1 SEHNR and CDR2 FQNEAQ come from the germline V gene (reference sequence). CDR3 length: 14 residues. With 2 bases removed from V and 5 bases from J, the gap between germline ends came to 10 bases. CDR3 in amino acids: CASSLSGGHQPQHF. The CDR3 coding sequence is TGTGCCAGCAGCTTATCGGGGGGTCATCAGCCCCAGCATTTT.

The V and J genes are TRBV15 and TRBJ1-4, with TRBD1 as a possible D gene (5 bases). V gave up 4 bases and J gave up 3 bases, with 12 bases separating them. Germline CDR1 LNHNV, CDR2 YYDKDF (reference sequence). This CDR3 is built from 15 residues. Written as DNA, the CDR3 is TGTGCCACCAGCATTGGGGGGAGGTCTAATGAAAAACTGTTTTTT. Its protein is CATSIGGRSNEKLFF.